One and the same sample provided the 14 T cell receptor beta chains below, sequenced in a study of CD8+CD57+ T cells in acquired aplastic anemia. Genomic DNA served as template for TCR beta VDJ and CDR3 profiling. TCRdb called the reads again in MiXCR, with one record for every CDR3 protein. The table has around 130,000 distinct CDR3 sequences, over 45% seen once. The sample taken for sequencing was sorted CD4+, CD8+, or CD8+CD57+ T cells (not recorded which) from PBMCs. The receptors shown here come from a human donor in good health, serving as a control.

The table lists this clonotype with a few counts. The genes are TRBV20-1 and TRBJ1-2, with D maybe TRBD1 (5 bases). The length of the CDR3 is 11 residues. CDR1 and CDR2 from the germline V gene are DFQATT and SNEGSKA (reference sequence). The V and J ends lost 6 bases and 7 bases respectively, with 12 bases between them. For the CDR3, the DNA is TGCAGTGCGCGAGAGACAGCTGGCTACACCTTC. This translates into CSARETAGYTF.

The chain is built from TRBV19 and TRBJ1-2; D might be TRBD1 (5 bases). With 1 base removed from V and 8 bases from J, the gap between germline ends came to 11 bases. Germline values: CDR1 LNHDA, CDR2 SQIVND (reference sequence). The CDR3 loop spans 13 amino acids. The CDR3 reads CASSIGRDTGYTF. CDR3 sequence (DNA): TGTGCCAGTAGTATAGGCAGGGATACCGGCTACACCTTC.

In this sample, this clonotype turned up many times. The rearrangement uses TRBV20-1 and TRBJ1-5; 9 bases are shared with TRBD1. Germline V gene data show CDR1 as DFQATT and CDR2 as SNEGSKA (reference sequence). The CDR3 contains 15 residues. Trimming took 1 base from V and 5 from J; bases not matched to a gene: 6. The CDR3 bases are TGCAGTGCTAGAGCCTCAGGGACAGGGTATCAGCCCCAGCATTTT. Translating gives CSARASGTGYQPQHF.

This clonotype was counted between two and nine times. This clone may be a read error of a much larger clone one base away. The J gene is TRBJ2-7, the V gene TRBV18, with D perhaps TRBD1 or TRBD2 (5 bases each). CDR1 is KGHSH and CDR2 is LQKENI in the germline V gene. This CDR3 region has 13 residues. CDR3 in DNA: TGTGCCAGCTCACCACCGGGGGTCTACGAGCGGTACTTC. Protein product: CASSPPGVYERYF.

Here the CDR3 DNA reads TGTGCCAGTAGTACGGCTCAGACACAACAAGAGACCCAGTACTTC. Protein: CASSTAQTQQETQYF. This chain joins TRBV19 and TRBJ2-5; D uncertain. V was clipped by 4 bases and J by 2 bases, with 14 bases between them. The CDR3 consists of 15 residues. Looked up from germline, CDR1 is LNHDA and CDR2 is SQIVND (reference sequence).

CDR3 region: CASTNRGPGPEKLFF. CDR3 DNA: TGTGCCAGTACCAATAGGGGACCCGGTCCTGAAAAACTGTTTTTT. The chain carries TRBV19 and TRBJ1-4; the D gene is possibly TRBD1 (5 bases). The V and J ends lost 7 bases and 7 bases respectively, with 19 bases between them. Germline assignment: CDR1 LNHDA and CDR2 SQIVND (reference sequence). The CDR3 sequence is 15 residues long.

The gene calls are TRBV7-8 and TRBJ1-2; TRBD1 matches at 7 bases. V trimming: 5 bases; J trimming: 4 bases; junction bases outside the gene matches: 10. The CDR3 runs to 15 residues. CDR1 SGHVS and CDR2 FQNEAQ come from the germline V gene. The DNA of the CDR3 is TGTGCCAGCAGCACTACGACAGGGTTTAGCTATGGCTACACCTTC. This encodes CASSTTTGFSYGYTF.

The chain links TRBV25-1 to TRBJ2-4; 14 positions match TRBD2. Trimming cost V 6 bases and J 3 bases; bases outside gene matches: 10. Germline CDR1 reads MGHDK; CDR2 reads SYGVNS. The CDR3 loop spans 18 amino acids. The CDR3 region is CASRPRLAGGPDKNIQYF. The CDR3 DNA sequence: TGTGCCAGCAGACCAAGACTAGCGGGGGGGCCCGACAAAAACATTCAGTACTTC.

Concerning this clonotype: An end of the junction does not agree with germline; a read error may underlie this. V gene TRBV5-1 combines with J gene TRBJ1-1; D ambiguous. The CDR3 covers 14 residues. The V gene's germline CDR1 is SGHRS and CDR2 YFSETQ. The CDR3 coding sequence is TGCGCCAGCAGCTTGGTAGGACGGTACACCGAAGCTTTCTTT. Translated: CASSLVGRYTEAFF.

This clonotype was seen many times. The genes are TRBV2 and TRBJ1-2, with D tentatively TRBD1 (5 bases). This CDR3 comprises 12 residues. CDR1 SNHLY and CDR2 FYNNEI come from the germline V gene. Trimming shortened V by 4 bases and J by 8 bases, and 11 bases separated the two germline ends. The CDR3 nucleotides are TGTGCCAGCAGTGGGGACGGAGGGGGCTACACCTTC. As protein: CASSGDGGGYTF.

As for this clonotype: A much larger clonotype is one base distant, so this may be a read error. The rearrangement uses TRBV10-3 and TRBJ2-3; 9 bases match TRBD2. The CDR3 extends over 16 amino acids. Germline V gene sequence: CDR1 ENHRY, CDR2 SYGVKD. Trimming at V came to 6 bases and at J to 6 bases, leaving 13 bases not matched to a gene. CDR3 sequence (DNA): TGTGCCATCAGCTTGGTTTCCAGCGGGGGGCCGGATACGCAGTATTTT. Protein sequence: CAISLVSSGGPDTQYF.

This clonotype was detected many times. This rearrangement joins TRBV5-5 to TRBJ2-1; weak D call: TRBD2 (7 bases). Germline CDR1 SGHKS, CDR2 YYEKEE (reference sequence). V lost 5 bases, J lost 6 bases, and 18 bases lay in between. This CDR3 is 15 amino acids long. DNA of the CDR3: TGTGCCAGCAGTTCCTCCCCGAGGGGGGGCAATGAGCAGTTCTTC. This sequence encodes CASSSSPRGGNEQFF.

The count of this clonotype is one. The V call is TRBV2, the J call TRBJ1-5, with 9 bases lining up with TRBD1. Germline trimming cut 2 bases from V and 7 bases from J; bases unmatched to any gene: 6. The CDR3 extends over 15 amino acids. Germline lookup yields CDR1 SNHLY and CDR2 FYNNEI. The CDR3 sequence: CASSESQGARQPQHF. CDR3 sequence (DNA): TGTGCCAGCAGTGAATCACAGGGGGCGAGGCAGCCCCAGCATTTT.

The chain links TRBV24-1 to TRBJ2-1, with D possibly called TRBD1 or TRBD2 (7 bases each). Trimming cost V 5 bases and J 8 bases, with 15 bases left between them. Per germline, CDR1 KGHDR and CDR2 SFDVKD. The CDR3 is 14 residues long. CDR3 region: CATSGRGGFDEQFF. The CDR3 region has the DNA TGTGCCACCAGTGGCAGGGGGGGCTTCGATGAGCAGTTCTTC.